The 15 T cell receptor beta chains below come from one sample, sequenced in a study of a mutant IDH1 vaccine in newly diagnosed glioma. Some clones are missing from TCRdb's copy, which holds only in-frame ones; the method was immunoSEQ multiplex PCR. The sample carries about 60,000 clones, roughly 80% recorded once. Specified time point: week 11, during vaccination. In every dose of vaccine, 300 ug of mutant IDH1 20-mer peptide was given alongside topical imiquimod. These receptors have no identified antigens. Sequencing was performed on PBMCs, taken from a glioma patient whose treatment included an IDH1 peptide vaccine. The receptors here all came from a woman aged 50 to 60 with glioma.

This rearrangement joins TRBV13 to TRBJ1-6; D ambiguous. The V gene lost 2 bases and the J gene lost 5 bases, with 16 bases spanning the gap. The CDR3 covers 17 residues. Germline V gene data show CDR1 as PRHDT and CDR2 as FYEKMQ (reference sequence). The CDR3 nucleotides read TGTGCCAGCAGCTTATCGGCCAACCGAGGACATAATTCACCCCTCCACTTT. This gives the protein CASSLSANRGHNSPLHF.

The rearrangement uses TRBV10-3 and TRBJ1-4, with 7 bases that match TRBD1. Germline-derived CDR1 and CDR2 are ENHRY and SYGVKD. The CDR3 length is 15 residues. The ends lost 10 bases at V and 7 bases at J; junction bases unmatched: 15. The CDR3 DNA reads TGTGCCACATTGAGAGGGACAGCCTACGGTGAAAAACTGTTTTTT. The encoded protein is CATLRGTAYGEKLFF.

The chain recombines TRBV7-8 with TRBJ2-1; 8 bases match TRBD2. The CDR3 runs to 17 residues. V gave up 0 bases and J gave up 0 bases; unmatched junction bases: 4. The germline V gene encodes CDR1 SGHVS and CDR2 FQNEAQ. The CDR3 DNA reads TGTGCCAGCAGCTTAGCGCGGGAGGCGAGCTCCTACAATGAGCAGTTCTTC. Translation: CASSLAREASSYNEQFF.

The CDR3 reads CASSNRETGVGEKLFF. Here the CDR3 DNA reads TGTGCCAGCAGCAATCGGGAGACAGGGGTAGGAGAAAAACTGTTTTTT. This rearrangement joins TRBV21-1 to TRBJ1-4; TRBD1 is the table's D call and was not checked against the DNA. TRBV21-1 is given as a pseudogene. The CDR3 sequence is 16 residues long.

This chain joins TRBV20-1 and TRBJ2-7, with D tentatively TRBD2 (6 bases). This CDR3 region has 11 residues. Germline-derived CDR1 and CDR2 are DFQATT and SNEGSKA (reference sequence). V was pared by 6 bases and J by 2 bases, with 8 bases between. CDR3 DNA: TGCAGTGCAGGAGGGGCCTACGAGCAGTACTTC. This encodes CSAGGAYEQYF.

CDR3 loop: CASSLLLPRNTEAFF. In DNA form, the CDR3 reads TGCGCCAGCAGCTTGTTGCTGCCCCGGAACACTGAAGCTTTCTTT. V and J are TRBV5-1 and TRBJ1-1; no clear D gene. Germline V gene lookup returns CDR1 SGHRS and CDR2 YFSETQ. The V end was cut by 1 base, the J end by 1 base, with 11 bases between. The CDR3 runs to 15 residues.

The J gene is TRBJ1-5, the V gene TRBV19; TRBD1 aligns across 9 bases. Trimming cost V 3 bases and J 4 bases; bases outside gene matches: 4. The CDR3 sequence is 15 residues long. Germline V gives CDR1 LNHDA, CDR2 SQIVND (reference sequence). The CDR3, as DNA: TGTGCCAGTAGTATCGGGACAGGGTGGAATCAGCCCCAGCATTTT. The encoded protein is CASSIGTGWNQPQHF. Full variable domain (rest looked up from reference TRBV19 and TRBJ1-5): DGGITQSPKYLFRKEGQNVTLSCEQNLNHDAMYWYRQDPGQGLRLIYYSQIVNDFQKGDIAEGYSVSREKKESFPLTVTSAQKNPTAFYLCASSIGTGWNQPQHFGDGTRLSIL.

CDR3 in amino acids: CASTSVNYEQYF. CDR3 sequence (DNA): TGTGCCAGCACCTCCGTAAACTACGAGCAGTACTTC. This chain uses TRBV27 with TRBJ2-7; D is unresolved. CDR1 is MNHEY, CDR2 SMNVEV, per germline (reference sequence). The CDR3 contains 12 residues. V lost 7 bases and J 3 bases, leaving 10 bases between the germline ends.

This clone was detected only a few times. The CDR3, as DNA: TGCGCCAGCAGCCAAGGACCATTCGGGACTGAAGCTTTCTTT. Translated: CASSQGPFGTEAFF. The chain links TRBV4-1 to TRBJ1-1; no reliable D call. V lost 1 base, J lost 5 bases, and 11 bases lay in between. The CDR3 loop spans 14 amino acids. CDR1 and CDR2 (germline): MGHRA, YSYEKL.

The V and J genes are TRBV6-5 and TRBJ1-3; D is unclear. Trimming removed 6 bases from V and 0 bases from J, with 12 bases in between. Germline values: CDR1 MNHEY, CDR2 SVGAGI. The CDR3 totals 15 residues. The CDR3 DNA sequence: TGTGCCAGCAGCCCCGACGGGAGCTCTGGAAACACCATATATTTT. Amino acid sequence: CASSPDGSSGNTIYF.

This clone occurred once. The chain recombines TRBV9 with TRBJ1-2; 11 positions agree with TRBD1. J was trimmed by 4 bases and V by 0 bases; bases with no gene match: 2. The CDR3 extends over 15 amino acids. Germline assignment: CDR1 SGDLS and CDR2 YYNGEE. The CDR3 region is CASSVEGTGGYGYTF. The CDR3 DNA is TGTGCCAGCAGCGTAGAAGGGACAGGGGGCTATGGCTACACCTTC.

The V and J genes are TRBV28 and TRBJ1-1; 11 positions match TRBD1. This CDR3 has 15 amino acids. From germline, CDR1 is MDHEN and CDR2 SYDVKM. Trimming cost V 5 bases and J 5 bases; bases outside gene matches: 7. CDR3 amino acids: CASSRDRGTGTEAFF. The CDR3 DNA reads as TGTGCCAGCAGTAGGGACAGGGGGACGGGGACTGAAGCTTTCTTT.

The chain couples TRBV6-4 to TRBJ2-2, with 8 bases matching TRBD2. Germline V gives CDR1 MRHNA, CDR2 SNTAGT. The CDR3 is 14 amino acids. V shed 6 bases and J 4 bases; nucleotides not matched to a gene: 4. The CDR3 spells CASRIAGSTGELFF. DNA of the CDR3: TGTGCCAGCAGAATAGCGGGGTCCACCGGGGAGCTGTTTTTT.

The chain couples TRBV19 to TRBJ1-1, with D unresolved. This CDR3 region has 15 residues. Trimming removed 7 bases from V and 0 bases from J, with 15 bases in between. Germline V gene data show CDR1 as LNHDA and CDR2 as SQIVND (reference sequence). The CDR3 DNA sequence: TGTGCCAGTAAAACTGGCGGGGTCATGAACACTGAAGCTTTCTTT. Encoded protein: CASKTGGVMNTEAFF. Based on the CDR3 plus reference TRBV19 and TRBJ1-1, the full variable domain is DGGITQSPKYLFRKEGQNVTLSCEQNLNHDAMYWYRQDPGQGLRLIYYSQIVNDFQKGDIAEGYSVSREKKESFPLTVTSAQKNPTAFYLCASKTGGVMNTEAFFGQGTRLTVV.

The chain joins TRBV15 to TRBJ2-3; D perhaps matches TRBD2 (7 bases). This CDR3 has 17 residues. The germline V gene encodes CDR1 LNHNV and CDR2 YYDKDF (reference sequence). Between the trimmed V and J ends, which lost 0 bases and 7 bases, there was a span of 20 bases. CDR3 protein: CATSREGGGRLTNTQYF. The CDR3 nucleotides read TGTGCCACCAGCAGAGAGGGCGGGGGCCGTTTGACAAATACGCAGTATTTT.